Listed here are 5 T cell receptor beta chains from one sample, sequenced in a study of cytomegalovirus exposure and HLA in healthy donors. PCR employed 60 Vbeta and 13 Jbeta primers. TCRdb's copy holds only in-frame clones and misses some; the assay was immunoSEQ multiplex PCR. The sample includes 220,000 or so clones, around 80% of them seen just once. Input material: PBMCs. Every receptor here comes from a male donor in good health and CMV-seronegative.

The CDR3 DNA reads TGCAGCTCTTACACAGATACGCAGTATTTT. It yields the protein CSSYTDTQYF. The V call is TRBV29-1, the J call TRBJ2-3; D call uncertain. Germline V gene sequence: CDR1 SQVTM, CDR2 ANQGSEA. CDR3 length equals 10 residues. V was pared by 8 bases and J by 2 bases, with 5 bases between.

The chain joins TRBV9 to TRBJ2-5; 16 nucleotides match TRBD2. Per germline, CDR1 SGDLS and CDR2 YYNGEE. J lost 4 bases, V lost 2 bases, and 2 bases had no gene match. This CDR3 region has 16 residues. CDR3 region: CASSVGTSGRAETQYF. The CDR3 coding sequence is TGTGCCAGCAGCGTCGGGACTAGCGGGAGGGCAGAGACCCAGTACTTC.

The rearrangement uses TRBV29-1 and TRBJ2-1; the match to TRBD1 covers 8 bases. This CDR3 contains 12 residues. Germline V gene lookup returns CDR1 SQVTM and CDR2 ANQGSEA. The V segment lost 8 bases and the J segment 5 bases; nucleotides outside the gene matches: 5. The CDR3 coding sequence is TGCAGCATATGGACAGGGAACAATGAGCAGTTCTTC. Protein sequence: CSIWTGNNEQFF.

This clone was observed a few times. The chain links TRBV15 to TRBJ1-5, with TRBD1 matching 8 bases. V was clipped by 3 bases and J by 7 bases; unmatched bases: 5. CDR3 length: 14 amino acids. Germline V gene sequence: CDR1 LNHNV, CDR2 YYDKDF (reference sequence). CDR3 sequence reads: CATSRDRDGQPQHF. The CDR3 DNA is TGTGCCACCAGCAGGGACAGGGACGGCCAGCCCCAGCATTTT. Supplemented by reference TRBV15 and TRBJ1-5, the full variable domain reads DAMVIQNPRYQVTQFGKPVTLSCSQTLNHNVMYWYQQKSSQAPKLLFHYYDKDFNNEADTPDNFQSRRPNTSFCFLDIRSPGLGDTAMYLCATSRDRDGQPQHFGDGTRLSIL.

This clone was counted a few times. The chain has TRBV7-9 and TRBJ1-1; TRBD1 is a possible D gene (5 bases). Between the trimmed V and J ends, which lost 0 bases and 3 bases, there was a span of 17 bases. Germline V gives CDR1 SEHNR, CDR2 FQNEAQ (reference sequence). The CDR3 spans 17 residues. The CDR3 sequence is CASSLAGGGSVDTEAFF. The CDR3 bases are TGTGCCAGCAGCTTAGCTGGGGGAGGGAGCGTCGACACTGAAGCTTTCTTT.